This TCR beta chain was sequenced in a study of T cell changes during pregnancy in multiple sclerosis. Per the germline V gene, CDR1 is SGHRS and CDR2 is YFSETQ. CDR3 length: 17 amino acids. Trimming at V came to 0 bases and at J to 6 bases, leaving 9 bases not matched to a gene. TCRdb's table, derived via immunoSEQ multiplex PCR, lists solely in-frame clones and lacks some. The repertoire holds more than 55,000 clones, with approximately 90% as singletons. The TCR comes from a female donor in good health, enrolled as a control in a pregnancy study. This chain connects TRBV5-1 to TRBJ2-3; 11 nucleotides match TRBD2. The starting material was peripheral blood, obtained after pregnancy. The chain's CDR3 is CASSLGGLAGGGDTQYF. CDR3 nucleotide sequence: TGCGCCAGCAGCTTGGGGGGCCTAGCGGGAGGCGGTGATACGCAGTATTTT.